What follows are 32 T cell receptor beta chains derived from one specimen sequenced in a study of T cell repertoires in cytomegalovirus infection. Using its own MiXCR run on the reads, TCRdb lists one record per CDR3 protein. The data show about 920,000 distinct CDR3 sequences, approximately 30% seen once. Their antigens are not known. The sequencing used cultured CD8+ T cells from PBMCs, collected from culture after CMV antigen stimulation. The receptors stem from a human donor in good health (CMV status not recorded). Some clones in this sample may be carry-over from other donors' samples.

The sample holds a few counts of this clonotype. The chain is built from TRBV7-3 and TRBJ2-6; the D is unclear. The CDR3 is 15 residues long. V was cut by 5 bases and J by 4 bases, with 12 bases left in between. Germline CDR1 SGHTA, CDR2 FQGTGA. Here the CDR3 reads CASSPDGSGANVLTF. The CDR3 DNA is TGTGCCAGCAGCCCGGACGGGTCCGGGGCCAACGTCCTGACTTTC. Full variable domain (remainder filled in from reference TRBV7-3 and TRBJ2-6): GAGVSQTPSNKVTEKGKYVELRCDPISGHTALYWYRQSLGQGPEFLIYFQGTGAADDSGLPNDRFFAVRPEGSVSTLKIQRTERGDSAVYLCASSPDGSGANVLTFGAGSRLTVL.

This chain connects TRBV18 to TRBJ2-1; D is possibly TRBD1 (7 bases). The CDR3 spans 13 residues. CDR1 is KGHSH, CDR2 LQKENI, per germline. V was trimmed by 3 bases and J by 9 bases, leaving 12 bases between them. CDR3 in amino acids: CASSPYRGGEQFF. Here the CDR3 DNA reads TGTGCCAGCTCACCGTACAGGGGAGGTGAGCAGTTCTTC.

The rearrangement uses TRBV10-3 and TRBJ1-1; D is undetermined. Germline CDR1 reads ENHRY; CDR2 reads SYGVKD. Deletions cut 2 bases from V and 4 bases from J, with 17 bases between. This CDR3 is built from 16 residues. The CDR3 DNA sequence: TGTGCCATCAGTGAGCCAAATCGGTACCTGAGCACTGAAGCTTTCTTT. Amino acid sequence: CAISEPNRYLSTEAFF.

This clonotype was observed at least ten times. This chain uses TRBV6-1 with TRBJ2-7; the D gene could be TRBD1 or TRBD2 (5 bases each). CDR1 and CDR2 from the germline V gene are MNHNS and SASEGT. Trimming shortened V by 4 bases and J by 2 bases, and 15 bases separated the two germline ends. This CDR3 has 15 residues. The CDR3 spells CASSGLRDGAYEQYV. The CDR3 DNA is TGTGCCAGCAGTGGTCTCCGGGACGGAGCCTACGAGCAGTACGTC.

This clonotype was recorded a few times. CDR3 amino acids: CAIRERQGKDTDTQYF. CDR3 bases: TGTGCCATCAGGGAAAGACAGGGGAAGGACACAGATACGCAGTATTTT. The chain recombines TRBV10-3 with TRBJ2-3, with 8 nucleotides matching TRBD1. V dropped 6 bases and J dropped 2; count of bases not matched to a gene: 10. CDR1 is ENHRY, CDR2 SYGVKD, per germline. The CDR3 is 16 residues long.

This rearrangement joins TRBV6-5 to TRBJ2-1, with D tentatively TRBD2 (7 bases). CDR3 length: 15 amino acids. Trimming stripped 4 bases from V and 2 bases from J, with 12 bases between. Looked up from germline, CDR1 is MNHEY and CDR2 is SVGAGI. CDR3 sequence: CASSSRGAPYNEQFF. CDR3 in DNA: TGTGCCAGCAGTTCCCGGGGGGCTCCCTACAATGAGCAGTTCTTC.

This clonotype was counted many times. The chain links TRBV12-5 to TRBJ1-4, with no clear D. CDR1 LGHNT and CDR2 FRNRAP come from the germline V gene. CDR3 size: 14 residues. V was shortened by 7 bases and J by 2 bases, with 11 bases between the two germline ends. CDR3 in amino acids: CASASRVTNEKLFF. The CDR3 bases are TGTGCTAGTGCTAGTCGTGTGACTAATGAAAAACTGTTTTTT.

CDR3 sequence reads: CASSRTGRSPEAFF. The CDR3 nucleotides are TGTGCCAGCAGTCGGACAGGAAGGAGCCCTGAAGCTTTCTTT. The V and J genes are TRBV27 and TRBJ1-1; 7 positions match TRBD1. The germline V gene encodes CDR1 MNHEY and CDR2 SMNVEV (reference sequence). The CDR3 covers 14 residues. J was trimmed by 6 bases and V by 5 bases; bases with no gene match: 9.

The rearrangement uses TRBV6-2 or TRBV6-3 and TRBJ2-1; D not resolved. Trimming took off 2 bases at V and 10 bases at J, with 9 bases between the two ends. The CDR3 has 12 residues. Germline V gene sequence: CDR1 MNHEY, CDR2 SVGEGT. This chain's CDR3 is CASSYPEEEQFF. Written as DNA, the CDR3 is TGTGCCAGCAGTTACCCCGAGGAGGAGCAGTTCTTC.

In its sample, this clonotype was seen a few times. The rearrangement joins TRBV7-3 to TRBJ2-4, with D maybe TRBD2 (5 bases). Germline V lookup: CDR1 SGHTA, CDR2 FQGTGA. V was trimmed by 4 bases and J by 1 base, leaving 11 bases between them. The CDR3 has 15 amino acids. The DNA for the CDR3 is TGTGCCAGCAGCTCAGTAAGCGGTGCCAAAAACATTCAGTACTTC. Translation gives CASSSVSGAKNIQYF. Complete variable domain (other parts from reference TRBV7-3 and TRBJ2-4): GAGVSQTPSNKVTEKGKYVELRCDPISGHTALYWYRQSLGQGPEFLIYFQGTGAADDSGLPNDRFFAVRPEGSVSTLKIQRTERGDSAVYLCASSSVSGAKNIQYFGAGTRLSVL.

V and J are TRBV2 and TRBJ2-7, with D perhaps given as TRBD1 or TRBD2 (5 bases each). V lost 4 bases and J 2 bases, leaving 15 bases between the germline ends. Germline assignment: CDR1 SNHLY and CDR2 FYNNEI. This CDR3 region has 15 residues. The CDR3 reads CASSGGGGKAYEQYF. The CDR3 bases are TGTGCCAGCAGTGGAGGTGGGGGAAAGGCCTACGAGCAGTACTTC.

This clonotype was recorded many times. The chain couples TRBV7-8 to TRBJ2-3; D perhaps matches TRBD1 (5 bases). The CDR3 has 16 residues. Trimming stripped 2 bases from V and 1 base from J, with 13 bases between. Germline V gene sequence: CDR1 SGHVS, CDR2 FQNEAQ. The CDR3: CASSLYRRVGTDTQYF. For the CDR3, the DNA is TGTGCCAGCAGCTTATATCGCAGGGTGGGCACAGATACGCAGTATTTT.

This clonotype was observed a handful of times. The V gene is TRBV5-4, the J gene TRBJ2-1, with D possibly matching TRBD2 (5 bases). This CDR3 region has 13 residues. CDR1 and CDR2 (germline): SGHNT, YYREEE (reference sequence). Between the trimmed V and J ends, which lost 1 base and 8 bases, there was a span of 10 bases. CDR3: CASSLSSGDEQFF. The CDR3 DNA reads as TGTGCCAGCAGCTTGTCATCCGGGGATGAGCAGTTCTTC.

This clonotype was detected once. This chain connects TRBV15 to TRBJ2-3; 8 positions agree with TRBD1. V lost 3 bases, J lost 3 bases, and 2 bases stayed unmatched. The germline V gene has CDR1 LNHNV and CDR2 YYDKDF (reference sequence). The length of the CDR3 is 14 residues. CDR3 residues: CATSRRTGTDTQYF. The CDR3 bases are TGTGCCACCAGCAGGCGGACAGGGACAGATACGCAGTATTTT.

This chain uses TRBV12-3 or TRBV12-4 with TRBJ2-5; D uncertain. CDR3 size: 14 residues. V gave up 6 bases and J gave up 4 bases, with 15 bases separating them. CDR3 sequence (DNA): TGTGCCAGCAGGCCGGAGAGGTTGGGAGAGACCCAGTACTTC. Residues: CASRPERLGETQYF.

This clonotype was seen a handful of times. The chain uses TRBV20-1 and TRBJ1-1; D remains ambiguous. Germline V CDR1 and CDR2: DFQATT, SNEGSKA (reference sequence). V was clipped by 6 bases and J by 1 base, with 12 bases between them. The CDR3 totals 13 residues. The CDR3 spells CSARWRQNTEAFF. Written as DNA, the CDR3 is TGCAGTGCACGATGGCGACAGAACACTGAAGCTTTCTTT.

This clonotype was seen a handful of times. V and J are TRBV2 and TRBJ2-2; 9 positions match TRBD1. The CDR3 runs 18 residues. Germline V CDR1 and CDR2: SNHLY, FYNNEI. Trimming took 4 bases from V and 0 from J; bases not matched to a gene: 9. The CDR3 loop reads CASSGGTGRGANTGELFF. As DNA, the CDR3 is TGTGCCAGCAGTGGAGGGACAGGGAGGGGCGCGAACACCGGGGAGCTGTTTTTT.

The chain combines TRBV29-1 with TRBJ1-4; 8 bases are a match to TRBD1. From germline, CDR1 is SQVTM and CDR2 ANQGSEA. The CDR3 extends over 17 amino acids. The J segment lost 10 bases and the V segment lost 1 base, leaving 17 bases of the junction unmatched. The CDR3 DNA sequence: TGCAGCGTTGAAGCGCCCTGGGGGACAGGAGTCGAGCGAAAACTGTTTTTT. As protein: CSVEAPWGTGVERKLFF.

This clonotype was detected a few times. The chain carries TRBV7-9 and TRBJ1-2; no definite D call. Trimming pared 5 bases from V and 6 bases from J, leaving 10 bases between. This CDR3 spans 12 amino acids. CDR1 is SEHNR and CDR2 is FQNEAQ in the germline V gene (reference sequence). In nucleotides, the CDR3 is TGTGCCAGCAGCCCCAGACAAAATGGCTACACCTTC. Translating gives CASSPRQNGYTF.

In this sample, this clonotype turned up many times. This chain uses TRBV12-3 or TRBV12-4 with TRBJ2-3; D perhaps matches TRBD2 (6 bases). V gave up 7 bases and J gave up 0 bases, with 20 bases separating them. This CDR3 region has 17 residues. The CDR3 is CASTLTRERASTDTQYF. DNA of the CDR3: TGTGCCAGCACCCTAACCCGGGAGCGAGCTAGCACAGATACGCAGTATTTT.

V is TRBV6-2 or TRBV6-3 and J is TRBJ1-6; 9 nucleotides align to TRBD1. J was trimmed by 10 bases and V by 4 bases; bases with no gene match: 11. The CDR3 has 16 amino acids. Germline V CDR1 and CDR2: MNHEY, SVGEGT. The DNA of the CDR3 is TGTGCCAGCAGTTCCCCTTCCGGGACAGGGAACTCACCCCTCCACTTT. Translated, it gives CASSSPSGTGNSPLHF.

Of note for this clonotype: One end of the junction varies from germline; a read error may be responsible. The CDR3 coding sequence is TGTGCCACTAGTATAATAATGGAGGACCTTATGCATTTT. Its translation: CATSIIMEDLMHF. V usage is TRBV19 and J usage is TRBJ1-5; D uncertain. This CDR3 region has 13 residues. The germline CDR1 and CDR2 sequences are LNHDA and SQIVND (reference sequence). The full variable domain, completed using reference TRBV19 and TRBJ1-5, is DGGITQSPKYLFRKEGQNVTLSCEQNLNHDAMYWYRQDPGQGLRLIYYSQIVNDFQKGDIAEGYSVSREKKESFPLTVTSAQKNPTAFYLCATSIIMEDLMHFGDGTRLSIL.

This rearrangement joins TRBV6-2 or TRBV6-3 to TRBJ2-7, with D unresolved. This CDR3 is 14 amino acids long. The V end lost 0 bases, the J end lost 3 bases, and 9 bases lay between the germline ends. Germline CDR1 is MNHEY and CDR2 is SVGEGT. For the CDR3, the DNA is TGTGCCAGCAGTTACTCGGTGTGGAACTACGAGCAGTACGTC. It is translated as CASSYSVWNYEQYV.

This CDR3 reads CASSPTGPHQPQHF. DNA for the CDR3: TGTGCCAGCAGTCCTACAGGGCCGCATCAGCCCCAGCATTTT. The J gene is TRBJ1-5, the V gene TRBV6-5, with D maybe TRBD1 (6 bases). CDR3 length equals 14 residues. The V end was cut by 5 bases, the J end by 5 bases, with 13 bases between. Germline V gives CDR1 MNHEY, CDR2 SVGAGI.

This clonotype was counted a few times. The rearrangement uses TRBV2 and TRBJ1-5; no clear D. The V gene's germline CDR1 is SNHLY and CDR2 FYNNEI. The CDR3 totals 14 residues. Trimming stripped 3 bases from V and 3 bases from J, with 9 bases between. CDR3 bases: TGTGCCAGCAGTGAGGCAGCCTACAATCAGCCCCAGCATTTT. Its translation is CASSEAAYNQPQHF.

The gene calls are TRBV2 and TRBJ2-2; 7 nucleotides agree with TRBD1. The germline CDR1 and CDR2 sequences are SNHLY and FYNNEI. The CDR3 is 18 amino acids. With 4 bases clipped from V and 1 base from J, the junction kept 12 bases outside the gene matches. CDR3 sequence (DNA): TGTGCCAGCAGTGGCCCCGGGACAGTTTTTTTGAACACCGGGGAGCTGTTTTTT. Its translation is CASSGPGTVFLNTGELFF.

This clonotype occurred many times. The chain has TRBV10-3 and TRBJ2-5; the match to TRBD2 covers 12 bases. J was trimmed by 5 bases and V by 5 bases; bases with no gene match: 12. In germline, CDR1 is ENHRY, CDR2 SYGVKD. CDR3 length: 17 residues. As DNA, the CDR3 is TGTGCCATCAGTATCGCTAGCGGGGGGGACCCGTGGGAGACCCAGTACTTC. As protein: CAISIASGGDPWETQYF.

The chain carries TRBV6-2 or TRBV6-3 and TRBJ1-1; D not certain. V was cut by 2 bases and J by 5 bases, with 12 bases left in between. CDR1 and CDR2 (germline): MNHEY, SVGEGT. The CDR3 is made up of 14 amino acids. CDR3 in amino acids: CASSYIRGMTEAFF. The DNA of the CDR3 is TGTGCCAGCAGTTACATTCGAGGTATGACTGAAGCTTTCTTT.

This CDR3 reads CATTGLAGLNTGELFF. In DNA, the CDR3 is TGTGCCACCACGGGACTAGCGGGGCTGAACACCGGGGAGCTGTTTTTT. The chain employs TRBV27 and TRBJ2-2; 13 bases line up with TRBD2. The germline CDR1 and CDR2 sequences are MNHEY and SMNVEV (reference sequence). CDR3 length: 16 amino acids. With V trimmed by 10 bases and J by 1 base, 6 bases remained unmatched.

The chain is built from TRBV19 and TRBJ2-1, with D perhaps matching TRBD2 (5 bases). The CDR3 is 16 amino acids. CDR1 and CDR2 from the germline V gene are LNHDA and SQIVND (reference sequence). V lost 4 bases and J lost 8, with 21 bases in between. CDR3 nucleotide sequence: TGTGCCAGTAGTAGTATTCCAGGCGACGGGATAGATGAGCAGTTCTTC. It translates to CASSSIPGDGIDEQFF.

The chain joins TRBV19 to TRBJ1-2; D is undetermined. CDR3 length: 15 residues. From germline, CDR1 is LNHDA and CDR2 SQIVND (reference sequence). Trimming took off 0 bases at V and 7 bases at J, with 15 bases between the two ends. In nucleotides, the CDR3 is TGTGCCAGTAGTATAGACCCGTCCGACTTGAGTGGCTACACCTTC. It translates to CASSIDPSDLSGYTF.

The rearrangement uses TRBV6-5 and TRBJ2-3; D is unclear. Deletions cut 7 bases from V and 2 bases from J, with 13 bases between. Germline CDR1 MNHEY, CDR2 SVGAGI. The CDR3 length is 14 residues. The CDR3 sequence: CASNVLGDTDTQYF. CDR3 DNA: TGTGCCAGCAATGTCCTAGGTGACACAGATACGCAGTATTTT.